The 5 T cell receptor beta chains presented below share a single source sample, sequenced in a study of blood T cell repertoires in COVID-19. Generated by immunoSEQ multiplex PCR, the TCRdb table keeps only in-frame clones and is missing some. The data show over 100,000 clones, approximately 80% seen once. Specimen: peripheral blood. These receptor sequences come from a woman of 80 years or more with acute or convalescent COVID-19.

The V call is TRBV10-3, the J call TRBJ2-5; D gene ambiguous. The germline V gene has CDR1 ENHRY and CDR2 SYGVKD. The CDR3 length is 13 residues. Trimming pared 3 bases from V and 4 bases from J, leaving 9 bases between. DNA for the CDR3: TGTGCCATCAGTGATGCAGGTACAGAGACCCAGTACTTC. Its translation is CAISDAGTETQYF.

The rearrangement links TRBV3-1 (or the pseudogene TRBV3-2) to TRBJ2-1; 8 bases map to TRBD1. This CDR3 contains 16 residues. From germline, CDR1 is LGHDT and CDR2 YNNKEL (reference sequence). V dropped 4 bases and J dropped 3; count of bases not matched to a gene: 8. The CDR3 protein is CASSLSGTGYYNEQFF. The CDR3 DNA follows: TGTGCCAGCAGCCTCTCCGGGACAGGTTACTACAATGAGCAGTTCTTC.

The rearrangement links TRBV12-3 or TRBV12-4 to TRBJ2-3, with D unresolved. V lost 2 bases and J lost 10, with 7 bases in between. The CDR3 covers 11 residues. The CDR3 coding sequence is TGTGCCAGCAGTTTACTGGCGGCGCAGTATTTT. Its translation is CASSLLAAQYF.

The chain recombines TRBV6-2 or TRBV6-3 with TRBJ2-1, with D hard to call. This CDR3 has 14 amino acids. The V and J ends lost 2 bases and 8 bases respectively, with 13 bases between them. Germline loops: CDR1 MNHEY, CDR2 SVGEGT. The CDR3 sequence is CASSYDGRRHEQFF. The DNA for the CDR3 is TGTGCCAGCAGTTACGATGGCAGGCGCCATGAGCAGTTCTTC.

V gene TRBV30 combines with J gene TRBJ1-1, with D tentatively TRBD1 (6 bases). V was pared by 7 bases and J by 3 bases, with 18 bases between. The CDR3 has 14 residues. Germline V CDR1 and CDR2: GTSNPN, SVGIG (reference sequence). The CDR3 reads CAFQGGSGDTEAFF. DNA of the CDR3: TGTGCCTTCCAAGGGGGATCAGGGGACACTGAAGCTTTCTTT. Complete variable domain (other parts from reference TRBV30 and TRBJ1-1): SQTIHQWPATLVQPVGSPLSLECTVEGTSNPNLYWYRQAAGRGLQLLFYSVGIGQISSEVPQNLSASRPQDRQFILSSKKLLLSDSGFYLCAFQGGSGDTEAFFGQGTRLTVV.